The TCR beta chain under discussion was sequenced for a study of shared clonotypes between healthy human individuals. General study points: All-four-donor shared clonotypes had higher generation probabilities than non-shared clonotypes did. Naive subsets typically showed greater estimated richness than memory subsets.

As handled by the study authors: Filtering differed, since immunoSEQ gave only junction sequences and no quality scores. Produced via immunoSEQ multiplex PCR; TCRdb's table is partial and in-frame only. Clonal size and the V and J genes are those of that table, whereas D and trimming came from the DNA. The sample consists of roughly 700,000 clones, about 90% of them appearing once. Turning to this clone: Its specificity is not known.

The sample taken for sequencing was memory CD8+ T cells from PBMCs. Regarding subset: CD45RO+ cells pooled with CCR7-negative TemRA cells. The TCR was taken from a man younger than 35 in good health. Some clones in this sample may be carry-over from other donors' samples.

The DNA of the CDR3 is TGTGCCAGCAGTGACCGACTAGCGGCCTACAATGAGCAGTTCTTC. It translates to CASSDRLAAYNEQFF. This rearrangement joins TRBV6-4 to TRBJ2-1; the match to TRBD2 covers 9 bases. This CDR3 has 15 residues. Trimming removed 2 bases from V and 2 bases from J; junction bases left unmatched: 1. Germline V gives CDR1 MRHNA, CDR2 SNTAGT.